This section outlines one TCR beta chain sequence together with its context. It lacks a known antigen. No much larger clone is present one base from it, and per-base qualities are unavailable. Measured from the cysteine to the phenylalanine, the CDR3 is 14 residues long. Only the CDR3 DNA stays, 42 bases, in frame from base 1. Trimming removed 5 bases from V and 2 bases from J; the gene matches leave 4 bases unexplained. The germline V gene (reference sequence) yields SEHNR for CDR1 and FQNEAQ for CDR2. TCRbeta CDR3 regions were amplified from genomic DNA using the immunoSEQ Assay, a bias-controlled multiplex PCR. Turning to the authors' computational methods: Nucleated cell counts per sample were estimated from amplification of reference gene primers within the assay. To quantify the absolute abundance of each unique TCRbeta CDR3 rearrangement, sequence reads were collapsed and filtered. For each sample, productive Simpson clonality was calculated as the square root of Simpson's diversity index across productive rearrangements. TCRdb stores this immuneACCESS table with in-frame sequences only. Part of the clones is absent; in the studies checked, under half of the shortfall reflects unresolved V genes, and no reason is known for the rest. That table gives V, J and clone size, and the DNA gave D and trimming. The sample yields over 120,000 clones; around 80% were counted once. Around 6% of the sample is taken by the ten largest.

Participants in the prospective study were enrolled through a virtual design, were aged 18 to 89 years, and lived in approximately 25 United States geographic areas. To assign participants to cohorts, the prospective study relied on clinical history that participants themselves reported in a screening survey and a study questionnaire. For ImmuneRACE Cohort 3, a participant was defined as recovered based on two consecutive negative NP/OP PCR tests, clearance by a healthcare professional, or resolution of symptoms. Each participant in the prospective study had whole blood, serum and a nasopharyngeal or oropharyngeal swab collected by mobile phlebotomists. Over an approximately 2-month period, participants in the prospective study had the option of providing additional blood draws and questionnaires. Before DNA extraction, prospective study blood samples were shipped either frozen or at room temperature.

The data belong to a study of blood T cell repertoires in COVID-19 (dated by TCRdb to 2018 to 2021). For the study in its entirety: Samples from collaborators originated in the United States, Italy and Spain and spanned both the acute and convalescent phases of COVID-19. The material from the prospective study consisted of cDNA or gDNA derived from T cells, B-cell-depleted T cells, or PBMCs. Subjects who had been exposed to COVID-19, were actively infected with it, or had recovered from it provided the deeply sampled blood TCRbeta repertoires that made up the dataset. The repertoires were released in a freely available public database meant as a resource for research on the immune response to SARS-CoV-2. The samples were drawn from the first 160 participants of the ongoing ImmuneRACE study and from 1,200 or so subjects provided by 6 global collaborators. The sample metadata nearly always contained a de-identified subject ID, COVID-19 status, age in years and sex. Where available, HLA class I and class II types were obtained from metadata supplied by the sample provider rather than from assay-based typing.

General conclusions and limits of the study: The amount of clinical and demographic metadata varied by source and participant and was provided uncurated.

The clonotype comes from a woman aged 45-59 years who had recovered from COVID-19. Recombination joined TRBV7-9 with TRBJ2-3; TRBD2 agrees with 7 junctional bases. What was sequenced was PBMCs or T cells enriched from blood (not recorded which). In nucleotides, the sequence is TGTGCCAGCAGCCGGTGGGACTACACAGATACGCAGTATTTT. Translated, this gives CASSRWDYTDTQYF.